This entry describes one TCR beta chain. The antigen is undetermined. Sequenced by immunoSEQ multiplex PCR; TCRdb stores in-frame clones only, minus some. The data hold about 100,000 clones, with roughly nine tenths observed a single time. The source of the sample is a study of T cell responses to AZD1222 COVID-19 vaccine. Study as a whole: Second-dose groups at about 4 or about 12 weeks were pooled. Broader study findings: The study found Spike-specific TCR breadth and depth rose after two AZD1222 doses. Regions left unmutated in variants are reportedly the target of nearly half of spike-specific TCRs.

V lost 3 bases to trimming and J lost 7 bases, with 18 bases between them. CDR3 size: 15 residues. CDR1 GTSNPN and CDR2 SVGIG come from the germline V gene (reference sequence). The rearrangement joins TRBV30 to TRBJ1-4; D is perhaps TRBD1 (6 bases). Here the sequenced sample was peripheral blood, taken on day 0 of AZD1222 vaccination. This clonotype originated in an adult in good health. The CDR3 bases are TGTGCCTGGAGCAGGGGAGAGCTCTTCGGTGAAAAACTGTTTTTT. The encoded protein is CAWSRGELFGEKLFF.